The source of this T cell receptor (beta chain) is a study of T cells in Graves' hyperthyroidism and ophthalmopathy. CDR3 size: 14 residues. Trimming took 6 bases from V and 0 from J, leaving 11 bases between them. CDR1 DFQATT and CDR2 SNEGSKA come from the germline V gene (reference sequence). Amplification yielded TCR beta CDR3 regions, with RNA transcripts as the source. An initial round of RT-PCR targeting the TCR CDR3 relied on the HTBI primer set. TCRdb re-called the multiplex PCR reads through MiXCR, storing one row per CDR3 protein. The sample has 500,000 to 750,000 distinct CDR3 sequences, 15% to 17% seen once. In this sample, this clonotype turned up a few times. Newly diagnosed hyperthyroidism, duration under 2 months, in patients aged 18 to 65. Diagnoses were made from clinical symptoms, serum measures (thyroxine and TRAb), thyroid ultrasound and orbital computed tomography.

The sample consisted of blood. The V and J genes are TRBV20-1 and TRBJ2-2, with D possibly being TRBD2 (6 bases). The receptor comes from a woman in her twenties or thirties with Graves' hyperthyroidism. The CDR3 spells CSANSGANTGELFF. The CDR3 DNA sequence: TGCAGTGCAAATAGCGGAGCGAACACCGGGGAGCTGTTTTTT.